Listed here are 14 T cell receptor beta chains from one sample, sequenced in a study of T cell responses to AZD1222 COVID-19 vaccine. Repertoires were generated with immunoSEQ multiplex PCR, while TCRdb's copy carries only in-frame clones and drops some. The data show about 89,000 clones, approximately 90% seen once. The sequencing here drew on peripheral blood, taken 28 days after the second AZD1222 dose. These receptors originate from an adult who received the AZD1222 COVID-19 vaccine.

The chain's CDR3 is CASSSWTDGYTF. DNA for the CDR3: TGTGCCAGCAGTTCCTGGACGGATGGCTACACCTTC. The rearrangement links TRBV28 to TRBJ1-2; D not resolved. The germline gives CDR1 MDHEN, CDR2 SYDVKM. With 4 bases removed from V and 6 bases from J, the gap between germline ends came to 9 bases. CDR3 length: 12 residues.

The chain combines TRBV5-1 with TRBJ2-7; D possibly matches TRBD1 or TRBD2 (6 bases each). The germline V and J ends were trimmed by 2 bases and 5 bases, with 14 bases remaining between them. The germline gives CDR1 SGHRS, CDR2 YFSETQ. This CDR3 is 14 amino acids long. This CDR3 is CASSFRGGSDEQYF. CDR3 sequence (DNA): TGCGCCAGCAGCTTCAGGGGAGGATCGGACGAGCAGTACTTC. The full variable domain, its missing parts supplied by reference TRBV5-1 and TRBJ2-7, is KAGVTQTPRYLIKTRGQQVTLSCSPISGHRSVSWYQQTPGQGLQFLFEYFSETQRNKGNFPGRFSGRQFSNSRSEMNVSTLELGDSALYLCASSFRGGSDEQYFGPGTRLTVT.

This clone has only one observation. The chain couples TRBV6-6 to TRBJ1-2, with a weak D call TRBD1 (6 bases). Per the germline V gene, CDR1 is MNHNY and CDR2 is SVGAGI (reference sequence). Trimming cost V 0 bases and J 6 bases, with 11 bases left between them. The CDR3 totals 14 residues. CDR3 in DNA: TGTGCCAGCAGTTACTCGGGGGGCGCTGATGGCTACACCTTC. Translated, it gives CASSYSGGADGYTF.

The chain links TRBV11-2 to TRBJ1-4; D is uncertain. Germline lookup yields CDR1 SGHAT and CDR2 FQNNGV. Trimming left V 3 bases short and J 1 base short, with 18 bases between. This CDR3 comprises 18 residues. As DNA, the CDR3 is TGTGCCAGCAGCTTTTACACGGTCAGACCCAAAACTAATGAAAAACTGTTTTTT. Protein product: CASSFYTVRPKTNEKLFF.

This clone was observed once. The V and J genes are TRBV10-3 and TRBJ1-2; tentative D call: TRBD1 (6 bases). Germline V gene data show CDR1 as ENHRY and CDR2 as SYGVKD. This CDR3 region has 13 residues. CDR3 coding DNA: TGTGCACTAAAGGGGGAGTATAACTATGGCTACACCTTC. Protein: CALKGEYNYGYTF.

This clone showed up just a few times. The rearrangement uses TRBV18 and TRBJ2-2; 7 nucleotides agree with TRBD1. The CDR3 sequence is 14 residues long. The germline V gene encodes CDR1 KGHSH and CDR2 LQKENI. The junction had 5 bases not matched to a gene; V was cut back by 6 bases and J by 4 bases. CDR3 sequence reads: CASSQGQTTGELFF. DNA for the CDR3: TGTGCCAGCTCCCAGGGACAGACCACCGGGGAGCTGTTTTTT.

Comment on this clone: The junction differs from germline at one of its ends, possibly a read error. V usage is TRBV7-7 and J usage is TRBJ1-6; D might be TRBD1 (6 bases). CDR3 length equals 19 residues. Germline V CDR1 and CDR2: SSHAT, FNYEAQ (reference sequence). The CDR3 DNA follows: TGTGCTAGCAGCTTAGGGGGTGAGCAGCCAGCCCCCTATAATTCACCCCTCCACTTT. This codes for CASSLGGEQPAPYNSPLHF.

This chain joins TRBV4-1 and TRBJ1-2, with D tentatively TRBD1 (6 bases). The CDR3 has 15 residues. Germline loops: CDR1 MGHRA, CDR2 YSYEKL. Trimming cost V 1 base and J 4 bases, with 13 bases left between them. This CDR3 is CASSQALGGAYGYTF. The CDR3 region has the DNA TGCGCCAGCAGCCAAGCCCTAGGGGGGGCCTATGGCTACACCTTC.

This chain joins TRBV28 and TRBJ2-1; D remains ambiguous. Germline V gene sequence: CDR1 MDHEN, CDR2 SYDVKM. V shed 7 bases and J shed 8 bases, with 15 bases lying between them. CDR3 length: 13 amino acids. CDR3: CASTSSPRHEQFF. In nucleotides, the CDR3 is TGTGCCAGCACTAGTTCGCCTCGACATGAGCAGTTCTTC.

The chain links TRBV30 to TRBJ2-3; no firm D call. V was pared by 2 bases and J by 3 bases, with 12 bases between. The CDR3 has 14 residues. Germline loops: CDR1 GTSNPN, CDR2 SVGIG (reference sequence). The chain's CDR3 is CAWSKGLGTDTQYF. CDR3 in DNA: TGTGCCTGGAGTAAAGGGTTGGGGACAGATACGCAGTATTTT.

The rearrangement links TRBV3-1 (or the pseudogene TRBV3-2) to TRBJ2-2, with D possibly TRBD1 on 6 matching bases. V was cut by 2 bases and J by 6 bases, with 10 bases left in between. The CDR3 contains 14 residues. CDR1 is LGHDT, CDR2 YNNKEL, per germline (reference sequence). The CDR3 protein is CASSQITGPGELFF. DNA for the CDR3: TGTGCCAGCAGCCAAATTACAGGGCCCGGGGAGCTGTTTTTT.

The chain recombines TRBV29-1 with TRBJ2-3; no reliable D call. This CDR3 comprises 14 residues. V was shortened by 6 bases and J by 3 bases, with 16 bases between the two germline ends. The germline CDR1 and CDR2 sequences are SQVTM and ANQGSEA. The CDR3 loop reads CSVAIDRATDTQYF. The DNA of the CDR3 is TGCAGCGTGGCCATTGATAGGGCTACAGATACGCAGTATTTT.

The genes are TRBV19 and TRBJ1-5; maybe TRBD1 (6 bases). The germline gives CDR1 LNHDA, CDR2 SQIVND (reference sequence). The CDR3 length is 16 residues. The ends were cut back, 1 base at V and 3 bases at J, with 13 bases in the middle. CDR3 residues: CASSIGGRGANQPQHF. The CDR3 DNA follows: TGTGCCAGTAGTATAGGTGGCAGGGGCGCCAATCAGCCCCAGCATTTT.

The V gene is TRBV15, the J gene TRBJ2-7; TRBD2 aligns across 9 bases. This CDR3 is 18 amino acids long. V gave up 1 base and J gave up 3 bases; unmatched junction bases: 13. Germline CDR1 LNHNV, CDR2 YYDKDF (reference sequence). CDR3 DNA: TGTGCCACCAGCAGAGCCCGAAGCCGGCGGGGGGGAGACTACGAGCAGTACTTC. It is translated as CATSRARSRRGGDYEQYF.